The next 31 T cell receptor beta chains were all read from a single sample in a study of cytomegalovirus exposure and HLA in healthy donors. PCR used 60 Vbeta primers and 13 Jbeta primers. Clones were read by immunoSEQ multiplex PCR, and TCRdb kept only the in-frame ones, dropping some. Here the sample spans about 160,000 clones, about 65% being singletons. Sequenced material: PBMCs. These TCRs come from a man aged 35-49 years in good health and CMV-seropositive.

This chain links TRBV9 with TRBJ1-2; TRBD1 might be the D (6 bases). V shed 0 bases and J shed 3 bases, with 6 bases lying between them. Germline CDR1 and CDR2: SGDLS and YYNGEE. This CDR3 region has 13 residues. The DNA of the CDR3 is TGTGCCAGCAGCGTAGCAGGGGACTATGGCTACACCTTC. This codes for CASSVAGDYGYTF.

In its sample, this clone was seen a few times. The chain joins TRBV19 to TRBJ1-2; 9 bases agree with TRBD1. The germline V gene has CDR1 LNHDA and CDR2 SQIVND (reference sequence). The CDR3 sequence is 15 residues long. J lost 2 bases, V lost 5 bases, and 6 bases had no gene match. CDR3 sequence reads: CASSPWDRDNYGYTF. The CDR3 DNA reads TGTGCCAGTAGTCCCTGGGACAGGGACAACTATGGCTACACCTTC.

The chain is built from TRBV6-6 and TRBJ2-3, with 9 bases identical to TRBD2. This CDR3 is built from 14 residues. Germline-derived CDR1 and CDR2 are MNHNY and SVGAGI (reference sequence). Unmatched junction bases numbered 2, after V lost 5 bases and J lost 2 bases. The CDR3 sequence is CASSSGGITDTQYF. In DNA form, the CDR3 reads TGTGCCAGCAGTAGCGGGGGGATCACAGATACGCAGTATTTT.

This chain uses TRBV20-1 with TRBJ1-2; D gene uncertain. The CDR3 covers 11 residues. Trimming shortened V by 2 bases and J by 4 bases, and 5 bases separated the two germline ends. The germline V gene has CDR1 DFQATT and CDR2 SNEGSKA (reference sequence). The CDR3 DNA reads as TGCAGTGCTAGACCCATCTATGGCTACACCTTC. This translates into CSARPIYGYTF.

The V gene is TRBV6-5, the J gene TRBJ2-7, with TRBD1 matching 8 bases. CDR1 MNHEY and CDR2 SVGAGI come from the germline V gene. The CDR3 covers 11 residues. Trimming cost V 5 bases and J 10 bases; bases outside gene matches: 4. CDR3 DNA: TGTGCCAGCAGTGAACAGGGGGTACAGTACTTC. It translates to CASSEQGVQYF.

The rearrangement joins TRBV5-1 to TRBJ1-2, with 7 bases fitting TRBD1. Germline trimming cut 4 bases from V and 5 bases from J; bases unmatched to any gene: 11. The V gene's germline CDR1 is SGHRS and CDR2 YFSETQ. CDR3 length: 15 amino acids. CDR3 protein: CASSTGTAEGYGYTF. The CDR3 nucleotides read TGCGCCAGCAGCACAGGGACAGCTGAGGGATATGGCTACACCTTC.

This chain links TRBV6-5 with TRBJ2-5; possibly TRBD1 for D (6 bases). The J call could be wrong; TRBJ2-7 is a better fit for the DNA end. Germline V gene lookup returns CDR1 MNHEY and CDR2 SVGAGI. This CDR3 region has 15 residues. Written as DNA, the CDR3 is TGTGCCAGCGCCCCCTGGCAGGGGACGCAGTACGAGCAGTACTTC. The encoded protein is CASAPWQGTQYEQYF.

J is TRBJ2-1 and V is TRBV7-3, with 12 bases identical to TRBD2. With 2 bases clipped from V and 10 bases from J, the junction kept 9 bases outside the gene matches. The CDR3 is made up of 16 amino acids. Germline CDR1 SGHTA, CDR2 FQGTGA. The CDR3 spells CASSLWASGGAEEQFF. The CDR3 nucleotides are TGTGCCAGCAGCTTATGGGCTAGCGGGGGGGCGGAGGAGCAGTTCTTC.

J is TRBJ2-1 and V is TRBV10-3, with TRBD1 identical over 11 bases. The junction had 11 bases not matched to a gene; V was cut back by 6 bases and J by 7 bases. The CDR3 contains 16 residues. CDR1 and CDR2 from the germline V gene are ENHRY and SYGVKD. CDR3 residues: CAISRFPGTGGNEQFF. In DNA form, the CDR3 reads TGTGCCATCAGCCGGTTTCCCGGGACAGGGGGAAATGAGCAGTTCTTC.

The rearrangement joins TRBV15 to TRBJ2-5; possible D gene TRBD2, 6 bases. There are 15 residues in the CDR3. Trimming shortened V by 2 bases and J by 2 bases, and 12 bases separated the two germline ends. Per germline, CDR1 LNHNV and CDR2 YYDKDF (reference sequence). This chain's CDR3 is CATSRWGGGQETQYF. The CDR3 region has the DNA TGTGCCACCAGCAGATGGGGTGGAGGGCAAGAGACCCAGTACTTC.

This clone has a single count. CDR3: CASKPGVGEQYF. The DNA for the CDR3 is TGTGCCAGCAAGCCGGGAGTGGGCGAGCAGTACTTC. The J gene is TRBJ2-7, the V gene TRBV11-1; D perhaps matches TRBD2 (6 bases). This CDR3 has 12 amino acids. The germline V gene has CDR1 SGHAT and CDR2 FQDESV (reference sequence). V lost 7 bases and J 6 bases, leaving 13 bases between the germline ends.

In DNA, the CDR3 is TGTGCCAGCAGCTTAGGCCCGGGACTAGCGGGGGGGCCATACGAGCAGTACTTC. This translates into CASSLGPGLAGGPYEQYF. V usage is TRBV7-2 and J usage is TRBJ2-7, with TRBD2 matching 16 bases. Germline CDR1 and CDR2: SGHTA and FQGNSA. There are 18 residues in the CDR3. V shed 1 base and J 4 bases; nucleotides not matched to a gene: 7.

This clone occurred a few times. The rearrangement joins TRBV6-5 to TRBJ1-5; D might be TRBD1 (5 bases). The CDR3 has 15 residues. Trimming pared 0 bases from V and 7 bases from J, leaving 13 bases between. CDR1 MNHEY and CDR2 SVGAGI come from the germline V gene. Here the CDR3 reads CASSYSGGSGQPQHF. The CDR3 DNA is TGTGCCAGCAGTTACTCGGGGGGTTCCGGGCAGCCCCAGCATTTT.

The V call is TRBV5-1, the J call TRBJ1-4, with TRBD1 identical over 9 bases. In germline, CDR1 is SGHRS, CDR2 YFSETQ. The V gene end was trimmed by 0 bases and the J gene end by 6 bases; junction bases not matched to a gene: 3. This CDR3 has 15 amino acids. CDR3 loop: CASSLVWDRDEKLFF. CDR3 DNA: TGCGCCAGCAGCTTGGTTTGGGACAGGGATGAAAAACTGTTTTTT. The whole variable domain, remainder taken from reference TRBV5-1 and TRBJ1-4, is KAGVTQTPRYLIKTRGQQVTLSCSPISGHRSVSWYQQTPGQGLQFLFEYFSETQRNKGNFPGRFSGRQFSNSRSEMNVSTLELGDSALYLCASSLVWDRDEKLFFGSGTQLSVL.

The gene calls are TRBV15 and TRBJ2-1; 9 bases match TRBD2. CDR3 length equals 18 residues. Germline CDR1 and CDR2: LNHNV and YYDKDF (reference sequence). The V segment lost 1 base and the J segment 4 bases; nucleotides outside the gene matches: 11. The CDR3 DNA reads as TGTGCCACCAGCAGAGGCCTCGGAGTAGCGGGGGATTACAATGAGCAGTTCTTC. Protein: CATSRGLGVAGDYNEQFF. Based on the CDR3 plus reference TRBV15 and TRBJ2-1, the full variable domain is DAMVIQNPRYQVTQFGKPVTLSCSQTLNHNVMYWYQQKSSQAPKLLFHYYDKDFNNEADTPDNFQSRRPNTSFCFLDIRSPGLGDTAMYLCATSRGLGVAGDYNEQFFGPGTRLTVL.

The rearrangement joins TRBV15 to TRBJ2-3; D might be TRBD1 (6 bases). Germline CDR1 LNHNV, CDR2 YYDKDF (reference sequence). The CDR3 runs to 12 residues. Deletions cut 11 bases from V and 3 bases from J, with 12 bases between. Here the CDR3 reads CASQGLTDTQYF. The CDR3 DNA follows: TGTGCCTCACAGGGTTTGACAGATACGCAGTATTTT.

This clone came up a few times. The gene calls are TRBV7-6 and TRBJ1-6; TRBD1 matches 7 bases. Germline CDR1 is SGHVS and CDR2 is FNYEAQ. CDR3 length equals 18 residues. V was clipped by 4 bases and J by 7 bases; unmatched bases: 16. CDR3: CASSSGGWTGDSNSPLHF. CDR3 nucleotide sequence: TGTGCCAGCAGCTCAGGGGGGTGGACAGGCGACTCAAATTCACCCCTCCACTTT.

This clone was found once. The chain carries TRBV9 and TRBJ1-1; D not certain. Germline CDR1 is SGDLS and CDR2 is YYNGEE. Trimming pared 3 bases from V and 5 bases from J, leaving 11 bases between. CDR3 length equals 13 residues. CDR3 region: CASSGGSITEAFF. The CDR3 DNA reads TGTGCCAGCAGCGGAGGCAGTATAACTGAAGCTTTCTTT.

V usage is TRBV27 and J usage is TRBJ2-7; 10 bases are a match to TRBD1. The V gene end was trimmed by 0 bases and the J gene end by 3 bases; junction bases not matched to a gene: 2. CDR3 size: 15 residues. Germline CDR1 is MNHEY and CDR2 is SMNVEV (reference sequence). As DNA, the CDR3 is TGTGCCAGCAGTTTATCGGGGACAGGGGTCTACGAGCAGTACTTC. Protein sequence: CASSLSGTGVYEQYF.

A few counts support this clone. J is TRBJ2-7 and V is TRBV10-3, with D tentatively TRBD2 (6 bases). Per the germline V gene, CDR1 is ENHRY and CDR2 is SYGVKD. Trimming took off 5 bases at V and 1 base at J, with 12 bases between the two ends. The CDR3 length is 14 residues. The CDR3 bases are TGTGCCATCAGTCGGAAGGGGACTTCCTACGAGCAGTACTTC. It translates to CAISRKGTSYEQYF.

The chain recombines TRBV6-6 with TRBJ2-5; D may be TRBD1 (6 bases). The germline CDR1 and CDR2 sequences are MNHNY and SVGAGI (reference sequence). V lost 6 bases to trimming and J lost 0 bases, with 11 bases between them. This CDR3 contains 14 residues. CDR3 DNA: TGTGCCAGCAGCCGCGGACAGAACCAAGAGACCCAGTACTTC. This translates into CASSRGQNQETQYF.

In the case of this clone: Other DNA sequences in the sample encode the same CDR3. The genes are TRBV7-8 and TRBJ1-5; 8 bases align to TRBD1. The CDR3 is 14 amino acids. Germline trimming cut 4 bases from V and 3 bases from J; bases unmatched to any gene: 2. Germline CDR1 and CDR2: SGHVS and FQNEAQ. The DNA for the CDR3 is TGTGCCAGCAGCTCGACAGGGGTCAATCAGCCCCAGCATTTT. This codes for CASSSTGVNQPQHF.

The CDR3 spells CASSPNTGTIYF. The CDR3, as DNA: TGTGCCAGCAGCCCTAACACGGGGACCATATATTTT. This chain connects TRBV5-8 to TRBJ1-3; D is uncertain. Trimming pared 4 bases from V and 10 bases from J, leaving 12 bases between. Per the germline V gene, CDR1 is SGHTS and CDR2 is YDEGEE. There are 12 residues in the CDR3. The full variable domain, completed using reference TRBV5-8 and TRBJ1-3, is EAGVTQSPTHLIKTRGQQATLRCSPISGHTSVYWYQQALGLGLQFLLWYDEGEERNRGNFPPRFSGRQFPNYSSELNVNALELEDSALYLCASSPNTGTIYFGEGSWLTVV.

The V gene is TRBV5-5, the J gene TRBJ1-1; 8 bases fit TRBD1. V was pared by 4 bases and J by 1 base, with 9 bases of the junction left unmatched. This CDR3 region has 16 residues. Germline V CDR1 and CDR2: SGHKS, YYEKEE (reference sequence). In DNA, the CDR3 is TGTGCCAGCAGCCCTGGGACAGGACTTCGGAACACTGAAGCTTTCTTT. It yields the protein CASSPGTGLRNTEAFF.

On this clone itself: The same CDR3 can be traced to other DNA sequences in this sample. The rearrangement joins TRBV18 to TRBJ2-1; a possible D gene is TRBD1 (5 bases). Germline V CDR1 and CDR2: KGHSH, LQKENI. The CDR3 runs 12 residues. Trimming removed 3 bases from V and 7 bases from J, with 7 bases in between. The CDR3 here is CASSPPGNEQFF. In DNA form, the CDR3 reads TGTGCCAGCTCACCGCCAGGGAATGAGCAGTTCTTC.

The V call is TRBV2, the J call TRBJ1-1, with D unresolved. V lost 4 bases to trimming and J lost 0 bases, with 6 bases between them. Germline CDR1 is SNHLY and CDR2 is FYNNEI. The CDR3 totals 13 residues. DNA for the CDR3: TGTGCCAGCAGTGGAGAGTTGAACACTGAAGCTTTCTTT. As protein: CASSGELNTEAFF.

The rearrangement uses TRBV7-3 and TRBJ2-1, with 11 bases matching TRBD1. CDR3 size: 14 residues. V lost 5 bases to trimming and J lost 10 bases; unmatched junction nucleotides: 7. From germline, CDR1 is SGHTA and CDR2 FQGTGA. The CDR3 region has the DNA TGTGCCAGCAGCCCGGACAGGGGGCATCAGGAGCAGTTCTTC. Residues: CASSPDRGHQEQFF.

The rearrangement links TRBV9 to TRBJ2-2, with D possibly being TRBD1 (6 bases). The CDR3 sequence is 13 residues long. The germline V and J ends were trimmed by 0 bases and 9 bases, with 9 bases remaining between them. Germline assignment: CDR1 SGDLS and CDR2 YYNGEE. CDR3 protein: CASSVAQGRELFF. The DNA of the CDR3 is TGTGCCAGCAGCGTAGCACAGGGCAGGGAGCTGTTTTTT.

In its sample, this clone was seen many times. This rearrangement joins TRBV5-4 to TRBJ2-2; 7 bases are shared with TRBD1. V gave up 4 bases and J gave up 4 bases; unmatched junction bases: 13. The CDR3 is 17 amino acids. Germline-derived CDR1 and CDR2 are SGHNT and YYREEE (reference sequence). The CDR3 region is CASSRDRVDSVTGELFF. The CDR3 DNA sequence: TGTGCCAGCAGCCGAGACAGGGTCGATTCGGTCACCGGGGAGCTGTTTTTT. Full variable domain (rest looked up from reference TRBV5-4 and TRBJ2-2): ETGVTQSPTHLIKTRGQQVTLRCSSQSGHNTVSWYQQALGQGPQFIFQYYREEENGRGNFPPRFSGLQFPNYSSELNVNALELDDSALYLCASSRDRVDSVTGELFFGEGSRLTVL.

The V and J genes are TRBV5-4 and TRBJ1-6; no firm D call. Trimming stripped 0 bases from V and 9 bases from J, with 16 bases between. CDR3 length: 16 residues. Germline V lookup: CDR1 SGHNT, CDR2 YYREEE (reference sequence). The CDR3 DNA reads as TGTGCCAGCAGCTTGGCACGTGGATCGCCGGGTTCACCCCTCCACTTT. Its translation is CASSLARGSPGSPLHF. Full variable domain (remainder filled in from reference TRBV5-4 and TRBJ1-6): ETGVTQSPTHLIKTRGQQVTLRCSSQSGHNTVSWYQQALGQGPQFIFQYYREEENGRGNFPPRFSGLQFPNYSSELNVNALELDDSALYLCASSLARGSPGSPLHFGNGTRLTVT.

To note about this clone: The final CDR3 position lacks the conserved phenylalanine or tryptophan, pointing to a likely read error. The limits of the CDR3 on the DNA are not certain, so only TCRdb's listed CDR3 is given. The CDR3 sequence is CASSQVGGPFL. The chain recombines TRBV5-4 with TRBJ1-2. Germline CDR1 is SGHNT and CDR2 is YYREEE (reference sequence). The length of the CDR3 is 11 amino acids, counting both ends.